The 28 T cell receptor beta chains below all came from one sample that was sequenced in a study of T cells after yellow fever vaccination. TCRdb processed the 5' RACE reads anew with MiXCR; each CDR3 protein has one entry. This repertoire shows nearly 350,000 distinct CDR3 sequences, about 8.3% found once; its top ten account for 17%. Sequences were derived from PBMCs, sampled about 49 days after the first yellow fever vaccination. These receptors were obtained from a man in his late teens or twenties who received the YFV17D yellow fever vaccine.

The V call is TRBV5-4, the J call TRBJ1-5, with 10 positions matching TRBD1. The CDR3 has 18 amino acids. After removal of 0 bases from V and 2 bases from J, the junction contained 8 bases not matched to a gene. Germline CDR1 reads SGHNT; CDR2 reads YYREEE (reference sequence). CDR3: CASSLGPGQGTGNQPQHF. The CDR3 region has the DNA TGTGCCAGCAGCTTGGGGCCGGGACAGGGGACCGGCAATCAGCCCCAGCATTTT.

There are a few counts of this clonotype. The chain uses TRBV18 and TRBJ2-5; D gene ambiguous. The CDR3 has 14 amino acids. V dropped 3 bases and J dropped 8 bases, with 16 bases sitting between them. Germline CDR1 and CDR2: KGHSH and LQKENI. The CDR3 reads CASSPPSPVDTQYF. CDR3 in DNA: TGTGCCAGCTCACCCCCCTCACCAGTAGATACCCAGTACTTC.

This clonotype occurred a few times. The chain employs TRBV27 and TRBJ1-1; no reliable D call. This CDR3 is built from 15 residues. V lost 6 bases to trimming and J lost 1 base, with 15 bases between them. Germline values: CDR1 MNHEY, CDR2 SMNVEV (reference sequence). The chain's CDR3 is CASSSLDSANTEAFF. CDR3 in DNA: TGTGCCAGCAGCTCCCTGGACTCGGCGAACACTGAAGCTTTCTTT.

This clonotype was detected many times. The chain's CDR3 is CASSFGGPNTEAFF. CDR3 DNA sequence: TGTGCCAGCAGCTTCGGGGGACCTAACACTGAAGCTTTCTTT. J is TRBJ1-1 and V is TRBV7-2; a possible D gene is TRBD1 (5 bases). V gave up 3 bases and J gave up 2 bases, with 10 bases separating them. Germline V gene data show CDR1 as SGHTA and CDR2 as FQGNSA. The CDR3 loop spans 14 amino acids.

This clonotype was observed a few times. CDR3 sequence (DNA): TGTGCCAGCAGCTCCGGACTAGCGGGGGGCGTCCAAGAGACCCAGTACTTC. Translation gives CASSSGLAGGVQETQYF. V gene TRBV11-2 combines with J gene TRBJ2-5; 14 nucleotides line up with TRBD2. J gave up 1 base and V 4 bases, and 5 bases lay outside the gene matches. The germline gives CDR1 SGHAT, CDR2 FQNNGV. This CDR3 region has 17 residues. The full variable domain, in which reference TRBV11-2 and TRBJ2-5 provide the parts outside the CDR3, is EAGVAQSPRYKIIEKRQSVAFWCNPISGHATLYWYQQILGQGPKLLIQFQNNGVVDDSQLPKDRFSAERLKGVDSTLKIQPAKLEDSAVYLCASSSGLAGGVQETQYFGPGTRLLVL.

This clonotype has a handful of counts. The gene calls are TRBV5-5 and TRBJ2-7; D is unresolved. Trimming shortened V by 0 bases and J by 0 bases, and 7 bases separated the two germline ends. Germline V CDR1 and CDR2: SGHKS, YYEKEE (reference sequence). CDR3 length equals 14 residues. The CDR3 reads CASSLEYISYEQYV. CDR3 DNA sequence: TGTGCCAGCAGCTTGGAGTACATCTCCTACGAGCAGTACGTC.

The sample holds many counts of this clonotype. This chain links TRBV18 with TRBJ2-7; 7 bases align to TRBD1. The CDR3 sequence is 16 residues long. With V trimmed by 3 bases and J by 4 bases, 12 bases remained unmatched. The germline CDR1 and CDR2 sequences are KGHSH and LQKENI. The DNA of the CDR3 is TGTGCCAGCTCACCCGCCGGAACAGGGGCCTTGTACGAGCAGTACGTC. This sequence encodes CASSPAGTGALYEQYV.

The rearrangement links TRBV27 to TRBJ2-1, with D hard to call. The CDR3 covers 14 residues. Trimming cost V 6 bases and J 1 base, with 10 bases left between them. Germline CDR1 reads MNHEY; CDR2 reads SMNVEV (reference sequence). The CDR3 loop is CASSRLRSYNEQFF. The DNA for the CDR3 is TGTGCCAGCAGCAGGCTGCGGTCCTACAATGAGCAGTTCTTC.

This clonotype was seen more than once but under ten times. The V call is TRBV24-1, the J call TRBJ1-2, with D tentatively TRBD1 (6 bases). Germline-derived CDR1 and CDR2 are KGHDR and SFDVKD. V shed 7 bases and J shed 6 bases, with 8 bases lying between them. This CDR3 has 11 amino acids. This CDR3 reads CATSRGDGYTF. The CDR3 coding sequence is TGTGCCACCAGCAGGGGAGATGGCTACACCTTC.

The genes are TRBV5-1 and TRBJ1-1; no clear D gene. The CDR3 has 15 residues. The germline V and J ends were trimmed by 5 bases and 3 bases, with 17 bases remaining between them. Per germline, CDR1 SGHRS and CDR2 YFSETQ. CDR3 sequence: CASRRSGEADTEAFF. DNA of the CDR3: TGCGCCAGCAGACGGAGCGGGGAGGCGGACACTGAAGCTTTCTTT.

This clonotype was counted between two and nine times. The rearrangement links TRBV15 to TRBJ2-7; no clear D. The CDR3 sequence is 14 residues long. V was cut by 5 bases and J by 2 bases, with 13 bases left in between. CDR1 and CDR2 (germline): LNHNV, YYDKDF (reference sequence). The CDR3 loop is CATSSLASTYEQYV. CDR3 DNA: TGTGCCACCAGCTCCTTGGCCTCCACCTACGAGCAGTACGTC.

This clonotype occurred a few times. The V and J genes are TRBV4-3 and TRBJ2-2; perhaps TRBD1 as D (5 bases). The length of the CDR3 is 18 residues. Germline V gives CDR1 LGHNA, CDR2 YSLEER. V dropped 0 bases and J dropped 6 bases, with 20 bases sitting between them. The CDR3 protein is CASSQDFGVTGWSGELFF. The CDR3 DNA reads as TGCGCCAGCAGCCAAGATTTTGGGGTAACAGGATGGTCCGGGGAGCTGTTTTTT.

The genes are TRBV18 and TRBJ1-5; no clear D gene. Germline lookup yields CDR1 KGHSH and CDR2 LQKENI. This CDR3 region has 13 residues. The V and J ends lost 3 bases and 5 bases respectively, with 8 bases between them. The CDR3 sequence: CASSPYKDQPQHF. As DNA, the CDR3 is TGTGCCAGCTCACCCTATAAAGATCAGCCCCAGCATTTT.

The CDR3 region has the DNA TGTGCCAGCAGCGGCAGACTAGCGGGGGGGCCAGATACGCAGTATTTT. Translation: CASSGRLAGGPDTQYF. The rearrangement links TRBV9 to TRBJ2-3, with TRBD2 identical over 14 bases. V was pared by 3 bases and J by 4 bases, with 4 bases of the junction left unmatched. CDR3 length: 16 residues. Germline V gives CDR1 SGDLS, CDR2 YYNGEE.

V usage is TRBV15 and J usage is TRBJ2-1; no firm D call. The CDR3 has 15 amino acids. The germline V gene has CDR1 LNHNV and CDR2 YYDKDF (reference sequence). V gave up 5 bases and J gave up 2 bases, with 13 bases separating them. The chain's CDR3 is CATSRPGQPYNEQFF. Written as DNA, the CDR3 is TGTGCCACCAGCCGGCCAGGCCAGCCCTACAATGAGCAGTTCTTC.

CDR3 region: CSAHPTTGGSPLHF. CDR3 bases: TGCAGTGCCCACCCTACGACAGGGGGTTCACCCCTCCACTTT. The chain uses TRBV20-1 and TRBJ1-6; 9 nucleotides align to TRBD1. The CDR3 length is 14 residues. CDR1 is DFQATT and CDR2 is SNEGSKA in the germline V gene (reference sequence). Trimming at V came to 6 bases and at J to 9 bases, leaving 9 bases not matched to a gene.

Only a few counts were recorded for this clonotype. The CDR3 DNA reads as TGTGCCAGCAGCCCATCGTTACGATCCACAGATACGCAGTATTTT. Its protein product is CASSPSLRSTDTQYF. The V and J genes are TRBV5-6 and TRBJ2-3; no definite D call. The length of the CDR3 is 15 residues. In germline, CDR1 is SGHDT, CDR2 YYEEEE. The V gene lost 4 bases and the J gene lost 2 bases, with 14 bases spanning the gap.

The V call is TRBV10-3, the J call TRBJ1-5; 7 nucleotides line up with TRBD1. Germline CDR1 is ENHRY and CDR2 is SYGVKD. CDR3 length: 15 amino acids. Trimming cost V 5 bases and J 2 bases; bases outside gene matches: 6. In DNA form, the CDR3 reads TGTGCCATCAGTTTGCAGGGGGGCGGCAATCAGCCCCAGCATTTT. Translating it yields CAISLQGGGNQPQHF.

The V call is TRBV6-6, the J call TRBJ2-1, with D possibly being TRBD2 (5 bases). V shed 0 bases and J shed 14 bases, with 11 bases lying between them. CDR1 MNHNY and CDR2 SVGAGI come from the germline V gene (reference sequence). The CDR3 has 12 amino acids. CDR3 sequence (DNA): TGTGCCAGCAGTTACTCTGGACGGGGAGAGTTCTTC. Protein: CASSYSGRGEFF.

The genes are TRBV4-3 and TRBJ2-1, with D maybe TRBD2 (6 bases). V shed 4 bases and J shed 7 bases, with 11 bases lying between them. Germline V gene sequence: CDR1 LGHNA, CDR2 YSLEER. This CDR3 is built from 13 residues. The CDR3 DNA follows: TGCGCCAGCAGCCGCGGGGCGCTGAATGAGCAGTTCTTC. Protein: CASSRGALNEQFF.

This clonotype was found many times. For the CDR3, the DNA is TGTGCCATCAGTTCCGGGGGGGCCAGGGAGACCCAGTACTTC. Translating it yields CAISSGGARETQYF. The gene calls are TRBV10-3 and TRBJ2-5; 8 bases map to TRBD2. Germline V CDR1 and CDR2: ENHRY, SYGVKD. The V and J ends lost 5 bases and 5 bases, in that order; junction bases with no gene match: 7. The CDR3 spans 14 residues.

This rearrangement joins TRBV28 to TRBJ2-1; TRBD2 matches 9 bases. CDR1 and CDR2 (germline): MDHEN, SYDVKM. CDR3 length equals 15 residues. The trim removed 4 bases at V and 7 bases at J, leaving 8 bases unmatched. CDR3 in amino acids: CASSSPAGGQNEQFF. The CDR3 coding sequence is TGTGCCAGCAGTTCCCCTGCGGGGGGGCAGAATGAGCAGTTCTTC.

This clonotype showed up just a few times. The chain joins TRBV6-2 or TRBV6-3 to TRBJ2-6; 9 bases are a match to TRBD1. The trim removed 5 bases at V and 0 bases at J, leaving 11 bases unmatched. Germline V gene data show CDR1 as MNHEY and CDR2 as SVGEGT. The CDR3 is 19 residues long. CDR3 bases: TGTGCCAGCAGTCATACCCTCGGACAGGGGAGCTCTGGGGCCAACGTCCTGACTTTC. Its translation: CASSHTLGQGSSGANVLTF.

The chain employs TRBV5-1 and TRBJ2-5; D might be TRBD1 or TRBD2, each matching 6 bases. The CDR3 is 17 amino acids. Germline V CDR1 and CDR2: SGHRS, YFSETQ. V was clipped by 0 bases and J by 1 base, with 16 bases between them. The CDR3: CASSLERTGAFQETQYF. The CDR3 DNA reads TGCGCCAGCAGCTTGGAGAGGACGGGGGCCTTCCAAGAGACCCAGTACTTC.

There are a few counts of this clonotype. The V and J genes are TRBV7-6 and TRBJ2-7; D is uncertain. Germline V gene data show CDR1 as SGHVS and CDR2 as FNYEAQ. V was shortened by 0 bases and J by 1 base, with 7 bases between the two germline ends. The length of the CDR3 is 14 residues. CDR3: CASSLAGPSYEQYF. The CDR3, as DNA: TGTGCCAGCAGCTTAGCGGGCCCATCCTACGAGCAGTACTTC.

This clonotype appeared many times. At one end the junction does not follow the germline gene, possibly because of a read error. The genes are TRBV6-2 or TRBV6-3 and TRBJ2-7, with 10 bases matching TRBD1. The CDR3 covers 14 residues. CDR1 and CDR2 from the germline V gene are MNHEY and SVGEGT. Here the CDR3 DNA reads TGTGCCAGCAGACTACCCGGGACAGGGGCTCTTTGGAACTTC. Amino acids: CASRLPGTGALWNF.

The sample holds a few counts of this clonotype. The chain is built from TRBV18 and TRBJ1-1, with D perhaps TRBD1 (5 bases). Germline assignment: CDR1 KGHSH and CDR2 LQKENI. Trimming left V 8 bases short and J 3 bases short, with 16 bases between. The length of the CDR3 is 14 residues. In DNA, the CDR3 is TGTGCCAGCACCCGGGACGGAGGGGACACTGAAGCTTTCTTT. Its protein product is CASTRDGGDTEAFF. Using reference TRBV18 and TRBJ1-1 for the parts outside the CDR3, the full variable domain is NAGVMQNPRHLVRRRGQEARLRCSPMKGHSHVYWYRQLPEEGLKFMVYLQKENIIDESGMPKERFSAEFPKEGPSILRIQQVVRGDSAAYFCASTRDGGDTEAFFGQGTRLTVV.

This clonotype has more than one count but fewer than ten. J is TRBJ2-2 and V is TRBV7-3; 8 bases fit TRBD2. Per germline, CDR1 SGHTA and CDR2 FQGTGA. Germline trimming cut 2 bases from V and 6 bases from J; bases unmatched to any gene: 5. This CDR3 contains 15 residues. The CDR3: CASSLAGGFSGELFF. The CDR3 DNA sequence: TGTGCCAGCAGCTTAGCGGGGGGCTTCTCCGGGGAGCTGTTTTTT. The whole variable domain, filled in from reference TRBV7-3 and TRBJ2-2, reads GAGVSQTPSNKVTEKGKYVELRCDPISGHTALYWYRQSLGQGPEFLIYFQGTGAADDSGLPNDRFFAVRPEGSVSTLKIQRTERGDSAVYLCASSLAGGFSGELFFGEGSRLTVL.